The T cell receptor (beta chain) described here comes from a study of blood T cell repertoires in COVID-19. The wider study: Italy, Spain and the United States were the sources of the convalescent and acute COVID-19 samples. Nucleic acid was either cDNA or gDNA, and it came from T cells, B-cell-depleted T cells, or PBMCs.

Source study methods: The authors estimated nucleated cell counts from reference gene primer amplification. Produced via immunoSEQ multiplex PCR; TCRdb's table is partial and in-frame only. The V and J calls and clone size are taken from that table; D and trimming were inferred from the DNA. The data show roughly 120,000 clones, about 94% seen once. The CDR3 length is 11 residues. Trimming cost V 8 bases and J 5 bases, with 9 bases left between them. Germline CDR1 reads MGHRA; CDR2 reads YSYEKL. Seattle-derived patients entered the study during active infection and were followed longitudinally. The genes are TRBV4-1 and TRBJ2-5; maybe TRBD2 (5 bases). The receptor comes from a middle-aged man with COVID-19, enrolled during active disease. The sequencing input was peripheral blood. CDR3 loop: CASAWRETQYF. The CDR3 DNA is TGCGCCAGCGCGTGGAGGGAGACCCAGTACTTC.